These 20 T cell receptor beta chains were all obtained from the same sample, sequenced in a study of identical twins. TCRdb re-analysed the 5' RACE reads in MiXCR, keeping a single row per CDR3 protein. The sample contains about 700,000 distinct CDR3 sequences, roughly 6% of which appear only once. The sequencing sample was made of naive T cells sorted from blood. The receptors derive from a young man in good health.

This clonotype was observed many times. This chain links TRBV20-1 with TRBJ2-5; tentatively, D is TRBD2 (5 bases). Deletions cut 5 bases from V and 10 bases from J, with 23 bases between. Germline CDR1 reads DFQATT; CDR2 reads SNEGSKA (reference sequence). The CDR3 loop spans 14 amino acids. Written as DNA, the CDR3 is TGCAGTGCTCCTGTCGCGGACTCCGGTTGGGACCAGTACTTC. This translates into CSAPVADSGWDQYF.

This clonotype was seen a handful of times. The chain links TRBV14 to TRBJ2-7; possible D gene TRBD1, 7 bases. Trimming cost V 6 bases and J 2 bases, with 11 bases left between them. The CDR3 has 13 residues. Germline CDR1 SGHDN, CDR2 FVKESK. CDR3 amino acids: CASRGGTAYEQYF. The DNA for the CDR3 is TGTGCCAGCAGAGGGGGGACAGCCTACGAGCAGTACTTC.

This clonotype was counted only a few times. CDR3: CASSLLPQTSGEYF. The CDR3, as DNA: TGTGCCAGCAGCTTATTACCTCAGACTAGCGGGGAGTACTTC. The chain links TRBV11-2 to TRBJ2-5; TRBD2 aligns across 11 bases. CDR1 and CDR2 from the germline V gene are SGHAT and FQNNGV. This CDR3 spans 14 amino acids. The V gene end was trimmed by 2 bases and the J gene end by 12 bases; junction bases not matched to a gene: 8.

In its sample, this clonotype was seen a few times. The chain uses TRBV20-1 and TRBJ2-1; D is unclear. The CDR3 length is 18 residues. Trimming stripped 0 bases from V and 0 bases from J, with 18 bases between. Per germline, CDR1 DFQATT and CDR2 SNEGSKA (reference sequence). CDR3 region: CSARDPLLGEISYNEQFF. In DNA, the CDR3 is TGCAGTGCTAGAGATCCCCTGCTTGGAGAGATCTCCTACAATGAGCAGTTCTTC.

J is TRBJ2-1 and V is TRBV12-3 or TRBV12-4; the match to TRBD1 covers 11 bases. After removal of 7 bases from V and 3 bases from J, the junction contained 11 bases not matched to a gene. This CDR3 region has 17 residues. CDR3 bases: TGTGCCAGCAATCCCGGGACAGGGGGACTGGACTACAATGAGCAGTTCTTC. Amino acid sequence: CASNPGTGGLDYNEQFF.

The chain links TRBV5-5 to TRBJ2-1; TRBD2 matches 12 bases. The CDR3 totals 18 residues. Unmatched junction bases numbered 5, after V lost 0 bases and J lost 1 base. The germline CDR1 and CDR2 sequences are SGHKS and YYEKEE (reference sequence). The chain's CDR3 is CASSLGASGRGSYNEQFF. The CDR3 nucleotides are TGTGCCAGCAGCTTGGGGGCTAGCGGGAGGGGGTCCTACAATGAGCAGTTCTTC.

The chain links TRBV5-1 to TRBJ2-4; possible D gene TRBD2, 5 bases. Deletions cut 4 bases from V and 2 bases from J, with 10 bases between. This CDR3 spans 14 amino acids. Germline V gives CDR1 SGHRS, CDR2 YFSETQ. The CDR3 sequence is CASSPGGSKNIQYF. In DNA, the CDR3 is TGCGCCAGCAGCCCGGGCGGGTCCAAAAACATTCAGTACTTC.

This clonotype was found many times. This chain links TRBV12-3 or TRBV12-4 with TRBJ1-5, with TRBD1 matching over 7 bases. V was clipped by 4 bases and J by 3 bases; unmatched bases: 6. The length of the CDR3 is 15 residues. The CDR3 loop reads CASSSTGSNNQPQHF. The CDR3 coding sequence is TGTGCCAGCAGTTCGACAGGGAGTAACAATCAGCCCCAGCATTTT.

The J gene is TRBJ2-1, the V gene TRBV3-1; no reliable D call. V was cut by 1 base and J by 10 bases, with 8 bases left in between. Germline CDR1 LGHDT, CDR2 YNNKEL (reference sequence). This CDR3 spans 12 amino acids. CDR3 residues: CASSQGLIEQFF. CDR3 coding DNA: TGTGCCAGCAGCCAAGGCTTAATAGAGCAGTTCTTC.

The V call is TRBV9, the J call TRBJ1-5; D gene unclear. Germline assignment: CDR1 SGDLS and CDR2 YYNGEE. V shed 4 bases and J shed 5 bases, with 13 bases lying between them. This CDR3 spans 14 amino acids. The CDR3 DNA sequence: TGTGCCAGCAGCCGTAGATCTGATGATCAGCCCCAGCATTTT. It yields the protein CASSRRSDDQPQHF.

Ten or more counts support this clonotype. The chain is built from TRBV6-1 and TRBJ2-5; weak D call: TRBD1 (6 bases). V was trimmed by 5 bases and J by 5 bases, leaving 12 bases between them. The CDR3 totals 13 residues. Germline V gives CDR1 MNHNS, CDR2 SASEGT. The CDR3 spells CASSQGPWETQYF. DNA of the CDR3: TGTGCCAGCAGTCAGGGGCCGTGGGAGACCCAGTACTTC.

This clonotype was counted many times. The chain links TRBV6-5 to TRBJ2-3; no clear D gene. The germline V gene has CDR1 MNHEY and CDR2 SVGAGI. The CDR3 contains 12 residues. The V end was cut by 4 bases, the J end by 5 bases, with 7 bases between. This CDR3 reads CASSSNGDTQYF. The CDR3 DNA follows: TGTGCCAGCAGTTCAAACGGAGATACGCAGTATTTT.

Many counts were recorded for this clonotype. This chain links TRBV18 with TRBJ2-7; 7 bases are a match to TRBD1. Germline assignment: CDR1 KGHSH and CDR2 LQKENI. This CDR3 comprises 14 residues. V shed 4 bases and J 4 bases; nucleotides not matched to a gene: 7. The CDR3 DNA reads TGTGCCAGCTCACTCGGGACAGTCACGTACGAGCAGTACGTC. It codes for CASSLGTVTYEQYV.

V is TRBV7-9 and J is TRBJ1-2, with TRBD1 as a possible D gene (6 bases). V was clipped by 5 bases and J by 4 bases, with 14 bases between them. The CDR3 has 14 residues. Germline CDR1 SEHNR, CDR2 FQNEAQ (reference sequence). The CDR3 nucleotides read TGTGCCAGCAGCAGCAGTGAAGGGGGCTATGGCTACACCTTC. The encoded protein is CASSSSEGGYGYTF.

The table lists this clonotype with a few counts. CDR3 sequence reads: CASRTSATYNEQFF. CDR3 sequence (DNA): TGTGCCAGCAGAACTTCCGCCACCTACAATGAGCAGTTCTTC. The chain recombines TRBV11-2 with TRBJ2-1; no firm D call. Germline V gene data show CDR1 as SGHAT and CDR2 as FQNNGV. The ends were cut back, 6 bases at V and 2 bases at J, with 11 bases in the middle. This CDR3 contains 14 residues.

This clonotype came up many times. V and J are TRBV20-1 and TRBJ2-5; 7 bases are shared with TRBD1. Germline CDR1 and CDR2: DFQATT and SNEGSKA (reference sequence). V shed 2 bases, J shed 0 bases, and the junction held 9 bases outside the gene matches. The CDR3 runs to 16 residues. CDR3 sequence: CSARSLGTAYQETQYF. The CDR3 nucleotides read TGCAGTGCTAGATCCCTTGGGACAGCGTACCAAGAGACCCAGTACTTC.

This clonotype showed up many times. Germline and junction disagree at one end, which may indicate a read error. The chain carries TRBV29-1 and TRBJ1-1; D perhaps matches TRBD1 (5 bases). Per germline, CDR1 SQVTM and CDR2 ANQGSEA. The CDR3 sequence is 13 residues long. CDR3 loop: CRVDSMGSIEAFF. DNA for the CDR3: TGCAGAGTTGACAGCATGGGTTCTATCGAAGCTTTCTTT.

This clonotype was picked up a small number of times. The rearrangement joins TRBV10-3 to TRBJ2-2; the D gene could be TRBD1 or TRBD2 (5 bases each). This CDR3 is 14 amino acids long. In germline, CDR1 is ENHRY, CDR2 SYGVKD. Trimming removed 11 bases at V and 6 bases at J, with 19 bases between. CDR3 nucleotides: TGTGCCGGGGGAGACCAGCGAGGGTCCGGGGAGCTGTTTTTT. Its protein is CAGGDQRGSGELFF.

This clonotype was detected only a few times. J is TRBJ2-1 and V is TRBV3-1; the match to TRBD2 covers 12 bases. The V and J ends lost 3 bases and 8 bases, in that order; junction bases with no gene match: 5. CDR1 and CDR2 from the germline V gene are LGHDT and YNNKEL (reference sequence). The CDR3 loop spans 15 amino acids. The CDR3 loop reads CASSQRTSGIDEQFF. Written as DNA, the CDR3 is TGTGCCAGCAGCCAGAGGACTAGCGGGATCGATGAGCAGTTCTTC.

This clonotype was seen repeatedly, ten times or more. DNA of the CDR3: TGCAGTGCTAGAACTACGGGATTCCCCTCCTACAATGAGCAGTTCTTC. The encoded protein is CSARTTGFPSYNEQFF. This chain connects TRBV20-1 to TRBJ2-1; TRBD2 is a possible D gene (5 bases). Trimming pared 2 bases from V and 0 bases from J, leaving 14 bases between. This CDR3 is built from 16 residues. Germline lookup yields CDR1 DFQATT and CDR2 SNEGSKA (reference sequence).